A single sample is the source of the 17 T cell receptor beta chains below, sequenced in a study of T-cell memory formation after mild COVID-19. Via MiXCR, TCRdb re-called the 5' RACE reads, giving one row per CDR3 protein. The sample has hundreds of thousands of distinct CDR3 sequences, approximately 21% seen once. Sequencing was carried out using PBMCs or a T cell subset sorted from them (not recorded which). The source of these receptors is an adult woman who had mild COVID-19 (a few samples of this study predate the infection). Cell type and time point are not known.

This clonotype was detected only a few times. The rearrangement links TRBV7-2 to TRBJ2-3; 11 bases line up with TRBD2. This CDR3 contains 16 residues. From germline, CDR1 is SGHTA and CDR2 FQGNSA. Losses at the gene ends were 6 bases for V and 0 bases for J; bases not matched to a gene: 5. CDR3 nucleotides: TGTGCCAGCAGGGGACTAGCGGCCCTGAGCACAGATACGCAGTATTTT. Translating gives CASRGLAALSTDTQYF.

This clonotype was detected only a few times. The J gene is TRBJ1-1, the V gene TRBV10-2, with D possibly being TRBD1 (5 bases). Per germline, CDR1 WSHSY and CDR2 SAAADI. This CDR3 spans 13 amino acids. V was clipped by 4 bases and J by 4 bases, with 10 bases between them. In DNA form, the CDR3 reads TGCGCCAGCAGTGGATGGGGGAGCACTGAAGCTTTCTTT. Encoded protein: CASSGWGSTEAFF.

This clonotype was observed a few times. This chain connects TRBV20-1 to TRBJ2-1; D uncertain. The V end was cut by 2 bases, the J end by 6 bases, with 8 bases between. Per germline, CDR1 DFQATT and CDR2 SNEGSKA (reference sequence). The CDR3 has 12 residues. For the CDR3, the DNA is TGCAGTGCTAGATGGGGATTCAATGAGCAGTTCTTC. Translating gives CSARWGFNEQFF.

This clonotype was counted between two and nine times. The rearrangement joins TRBV5-6 to TRBJ2-3; D possibly corresponds to TRBD1 (6 bases). V lost 4 bases and J 4 bases, leaving 22 bases between the germline ends. Germline CDR1 is SGHDT and CDR2 is YYEEEE. This CDR3 contains 17 residues. The CDR3 DNA follows: TGTGCCAGCAGCCCCGATCTAAGCCTGACAGGCGCAGATACGCAGTATTTT. Protein sequence: CASSPDLSLTGADTQYF.

This clonotype has more than one count but fewer than ten. The chain recombines TRBV12-3 or TRBV12-4 with TRBJ1-5; D call uncertain. The germline V and J ends were trimmed by 0 bases and 7 bases, with 13 bases remaining between them. There are 15 residues in the CDR3. The CDR3 DNA sequence: TGTGCCAGCAGTTTAGCCCGTGAGGCCGGGCAGCCCCAGCATTTT. Encoded protein: CASSLAREAGQPQHF.

The chain carries TRBV7-9 and TRBJ2-7; a possible D gene is TRBD2 (6 bases). Deletions cut 5 bases from V and 0 bases from J, with 17 bases between. CDR3 length equals 16 residues. Germline V gene lookup returns CDR1 SEHNR and CDR2 FQNEAQ (reference sequence). The CDR3 is CASSITAGSSSYEQYF. The CDR3 nucleotides read TGTGCCAGCAGCATAACTGCGGGGTCCAGCTCCTACGAGCAGTACTTC.

The rearrangement joins TRBV6-5 to TRBJ2-1; 15 nucleotides align to TRBD2. The CDR3 totals 21 residues. Germline loops: CDR1 MNHEY, CDR2 SVGAGI. V was clipped by 5 bases and J by 0 bases; unmatched bases: 14. The CDR3 DNA follows: TGTGCCAGCAGTCCCGGACTAGCGGGGGGGCACGTCCCGGCCTCCTACAATGAGCAGTTCTTC. Residues: CASSPGLAGGHVPASYNEQFF.

This clonotype was detected many times. The chain combines TRBV29-1 with TRBJ1-1; possible D gene TRBD1, 5 bases. The CDR3 totals 12 residues. The germline V gene has CDR1 SQVTM and CDR2 ANQGSEA. Trimming shortened V by 7 bases and J by 1 base, and 10 bases separated the two germline ends. The CDR3 nucleotides are TGCAGCGGGGGGGGTCCGAACACTGAAGCTTTCTTT. Residues: CSGGGPNTEAFF.

The genes are TRBV7-9 and TRBJ2-5, with D possibly TRBD2 on 5 matching bases. Germline V gives CDR1 SEHNR, CDR2 FQNEAQ (reference sequence). CDR3 size: 14 residues. V lost 5 bases, J lost 5 bases, and 15 bases lay in between. CDR3 residues: CASSPKPGGETQYF. The CDR3 nucleotides are TGTGCCAGCAGCCCAAAACCCGGAGGCGAGACCCAGTACTTC. The variable domain in full, completed from reference TRBV7-9 and TRBJ2-5, reads DTGVSQNPRHKITKRGQNVTFRCDPISEHNRLYWYRQTLGQGPEFLTYFQNEAQLEKSRLLSDRFSAERPKGSFSTLEIQRTEQGDSAMYLCASSPKPGGETQYFGPGTRLLVL.

This chain joins TRBV11-2 and TRBJ1-1; 7 nucleotides align to TRBD1. The CDR3 is made up of 16 amino acids. In germline, CDR1 is SGHAT, CDR2 FQNNGV. With V trimmed by 5 bases and J by 1 base, 10 bases remained unmatched. The CDR3 DNA sequence: TGTGCCAGCAGCCAGAGGGGGCGCGGGAGGAACACTGAAGCTTTCTTT. Protein sequence: CASSQRGRGRNTEAFF.

V usage is TRBV7-9 and J usage is TRBJ1-2; the D is unclear. The CDR3 runs to 13 residues. In germline, CDR1 is SEHNR, CDR2 FQNEAQ (reference sequence). Deletions cut 1 base from V and 8 bases from J, with 11 bases between. The CDR3 is CASSLVTLQGYTF. The CDR3 DNA follows: TGTGCCAGCAGCTTAGTTACCCTGCAGGGCTACACCTTC. Full variable domain (missing parts from reference TRBV7-9 and TRBJ1-2): DTGVSQNPRHKITKRGQNVTFRCDPISEHNRLYWYRQTLGQGPEFLTYFQNEAQLEKSRLLSDRFSAERPKGSFSTLEIQRTEQGDSAMYLCASSLVTLQGYTFGSGTRLTVV.

This clonotype was seen more than once but under ten times. V is TRBV28 and J is TRBJ2-1; D is unresolved. This CDR3 comprises 13 residues. V was clipped by 3 bases and J by 10 bases, with 13 bases between them. The germline CDR1 and CDR2 sequences are MDHEN and SYDVKM. The CDR3 DNA reads as TGTGCCAGCAGTTTTAGTGGCCTAGAAGAGCAGTTCTTC. It specifies CASSFSGLEEQFF. Full variable domain (remainder filled in from reference TRBV28 and TRBJ2-1): DVKVTQSSRYLVKRTGEKVFLECVQDMDHENMFWYRQDPGLGLRLIYFSYDVKMKEKGDIPEGYSVSREKKERFSLILESASTNQTSMYLCASSFSGLEEQFFGPGTRLTVL.

The chain has TRBV5-1 and TRBJ2-5, with D maybe TRBD2 (5 bases). Germline V CDR1 and CDR2: SGHRS, YFSETQ. This CDR3 spans 15 amino acids. V was shortened by 0 bases and J by 4 bases, with 13 bases between the two germline ends. CDR3 protein: CASSLAGDRLETQYF. The CDR3 nucleotides read TGCGCCAGCAGCTTGGCCGGGGATCGTCTAGAGACCCAGTACTTC.

This clonotype was detected only a few times. The CDR3 bases are TGTGCCAGCAGCCCCAGCCGCCGCGACTCTGGAAACACCATATATTTT. This sequence encodes CASSPSRRDSGNTIYF. The chain recombines TRBV3-1 with TRBJ1-3; D is undetermined. The CDR3 length is 16 residues. CDR1 is LGHDT, CDR2 YNNKEL, per germline (reference sequence). V dropped 4 bases and J dropped 0 bases, with 13 bases sitting between them.

This clonotype was picked up a small number of times. This rearrangement joins TRBV20-1 to TRBJ2-3, with a tentative D call TRBD1 (7 bases). Germline-derived CDR1 and CDR2 are DFQATT and SNEGSKA (reference sequence). The CDR3 totals 14 residues. V lost 3 bases, J lost 1 base, and 11 bases lay in between. The CDR3 region is CSARRGQRTDTQYF. In DNA, the CDR3 is TGCAGTGCTAGGCGGGGACAGCGCACAGATACGCAGTATTTT.

The V call is TRBV10-3, the J call TRBJ2-7; no definite D call. Germline values: CDR1 ENHRY, CDR2 SYGVKD. Deletions cut 5 bases from V and 2 bases from J, with 7 bases between. There are 12 residues in the CDR3. This CDR3 reads CAISSDTYEQYF. For the CDR3, the DNA is TGTGCCATCAGTTCCGACACCTACGAGCAGTACTTC.

The CDR3 loop reads CASSHPGQGLETQYF. The CDR3 region has the DNA TGCGCCAGCAGTCACCCAGGACAGGGTCTAGAGACCCAGTACTTC. This chain connects TRBV23-1 to TRBJ2-5; 8 bases are a match to TRBD1. TRBV23-1 is recorded as an ORF, its role being uncertain. The J segment lost 4 bases and the V segment lost 3 bases, leaving 7 bases of the junction unmatched. This CDR3 region has 15 residues.